The 20 T cell receptor beta chains presented below share a single source sample, sequenced in a study of blood T cell repertoires in COVID-19. Data came from immunoSEQ multiplex PCR; TCRdb stores just in-frame clones and leaves some out. The profile shows roughly 91,000 clones, approximately 82% of them singletons. Sequences were obtained from peripheral blood. The origin of the receptors is a woman of 80 years or more with acute or convalescent COVID-19.

The V gene is TRBV11-3, the J gene TRBJ2-1, with D hard to call. Germline CDR1 is SGHNT and CDR2 is YENEEA. This CDR3 spans 13 amino acids. V lost 1 base and J lost 6, with 7 bases in between. CDR3 bases: TGTGCCAGCAGCTTAGCTTCGGTCAATGAGCAGTTCTTC. Translating gives CASSLASVNEQFF.

J is TRBJ1-1 and V is TRBV5-1, with TRBD1 matching 9 bases. V dropped 3 bases and J dropped 5; count of bases not matched to a gene: 8. Germline CDR1 SGHRS, CDR2 YFSETQ. This CDR3 contains 15 residues. In DNA, the CDR3 is TGCGCCAGCAGCTCCCGACAGGGGGTCGGGACTGAAGCTTTCTTT. This encodes CASSSRQGVGTEAFF. Supplemented by reference TRBV5-1 and TRBJ1-1, the full variable domain reads KAGVTQTPRYLIKTRGQQVTLSCSPISGHRSVSWYQQTPGQGLQFLFEYFSETQRNKGNFPGRFSGRQFSNSRSEMNVSTLELGDSALYLCASSSRQGVGTEAFFGQGTRLTVV.

The chain carries TRBV18 and TRBJ2-1, with D maybe TRBD1 (6 bases). Per the germline V gene, CDR1 is KGHSH and CDR2 is LQKENI. This CDR3 comprises 15 residues. V dropped 4 bases and J dropped 1 base, with 11 bases sitting between them. The CDR3 nucleotides read TGTGCCAGCTCACGTGGACAGCGATCCTACAATGAGCAGTTCTTC. Residues: CASSRGQRSYNEQFF.

The chain employs TRBV6-2 or TRBV6-3 and TRBJ2-5, with 10 bases aligning to TRBD2. J gave up 5 bases and V 4 bases, and 10 bases lay outside the gene matches. This CDR3 has 16 amino acids. Germline CDR1 MNHEY, CDR2 SVGEGT. For the CDR3, the DNA is TGTGCCAGCAGTTCTGTTCTAGCGGGAGACCGGGAGACCCAGTACTTC. It yields the protein CASSSVLAGDRETQYF.

V is TRBV5-1 and J is TRBJ2-3; 11 bases agree with TRBD1. V shed 4 bases and J 5 bases; nucleotides not matched to a gene: 3. This CDR3 contains 14 residues. Germline V gene data show CDR1 as SGHRS and CDR2 as YFSETQ. CDR3 in amino acids: CASSPDRGQDTQYF. CDR3 nucleotides: TGCGCCAGCAGCCCGGACAGGGGGCAAGATACGCAGTATTTT.

This chain uses TRBV19 with TRBJ2-1, with 10 nucleotides matching TRBD2. This CDR3 is 16 amino acids long. With 2 bases clipped from V and 6 bases from J, the junction kept 7 bases outside the gene matches. Germline CDR1 is LNHDA and CDR2 is SQIVND (reference sequence). The CDR3, as DNA: TGTGCCAGTAGTATACATAGCGGGAGGAGGGTCAATGAGCAGTTCTTC. Amino acids: CASSIHSGRRVNEQFF.

V gene TRBV28 combines with J gene TRBJ2-7, with TRBD1 matching 7 bases. With V trimmed by 6 bases and J by 6 bases, 5 bases remained unmatched. CDR1 and CDR2 (germline): MDHEN, SYDVKM. The CDR3 contains 12 residues. This CDR3 reads CASSRQGSEQYF. DNA for the CDR3: TGTGCCAGCAGCAGACAGGGTAGCGAGCAGTACTTC.

The V and J genes are TRBV19 and TRBJ2-5, with D possibly being TRBD2 (7 bases). V gave up 5 bases and J gave up 3 bases, with 16 bases separating them. CDR1 and CDR2 from the germline V gene are LNHDA and SQIVND (reference sequence). The CDR3 has 15 amino acids. The CDR3 sequence is CASSDPGGPKETQYF. DNA for the CDR3: TGTGCCAGTAGTGATCCGGGGGGCCCGAAAGAGACCCAGTACTTC.

This clone was counted a few times. The rearrangement joins TRBV29-1 to TRBJ2-2; weak D call: TRBD1 (6 bases). CDR3 length: 14 amino acids. The germline V gene encodes CDR1 SQVTM and CDR2 ANQGSEA. Trimming stripped 5 bases from V and 0 bases from J, with 10 bases between. The CDR3 coding sequence is TGCAGCGTTCGACAGGTCGCGAACACCGGGGAGCTGTTTTTT. It translates to CSVRQVANTGELFF.

This chain links TRBV2 with TRBJ2-5; D is uncertain. Trimming stripped 8 bases from V and 7 bases from J, with 20 bases between. Per the germline V gene, CDR1 is SNHLY and CDR2 is FYNNEI. The CDR3 runs to 14 residues. CDR3: CASSPLGVLGTQYF. Here the CDR3 DNA reads TGTGCCAGCTCCCCTTTGGGCGTCTTAGGGACCCAGTACTTC.

The chain combines TRBV19 with TRBJ2-3; TRBD1 matches 9 bases. V gave up 4 bases and J gave up 5 bases; unmatched junction bases: 7. The germline V gene has CDR1 LNHDA and CDR2 SQIVND (reference sequence). The CDR3 contains 15 residues. The CDR3 DNA reads as TGTGCCAGTAGTACCGGGACAGGGTCTTTAGATACGCAGTATTTT. Translation gives CASSTGTGSLDTQYF.

This chain connects TRBV27 to TRBJ2-1; tentatively, D is TRBD1 (5 bases). V was clipped by 5 bases and J by 9 bases, with 11 bases between them. The germline CDR1 and CDR2 sequences are MNHEY and SMNVEV (reference sequence). This CDR3 is built from 12 residues. CDR3 sequence: CASSATVSEQFF. The DNA for the CDR3 is TGTGCCAGCAGTGCGACAGTTTCTGAGCAGTTCTTC.

Here the CDR3 DNA reads TGTGCCAGCAGCCCCGTCCTAGGGAACACTGAAGCTTTCTTT. Translated: CASSPVLGNTEAFF. V gene TRBV2 combines with J gene TRBJ1-1; D is uncertain. V was clipped by 6 bases and J by 1 base, with 12 bases between them. The CDR3 totals 14 residues. CDR1 is SNHLY, CDR2 FYNNEI, per germline.

This clone was seen just once. The chain recombines TRBV9 with TRBJ2-1; a weak D match, TRBD2 (7 bases). Trimming left V 3 bases short and J 5 bases short, with 18 bases between. CDR1 and CDR2 (germline): SGDLS, YYNGEE. The CDR3 is made up of 16 amino acids. The CDR3 spells CASSAVSGGLNNEQFF. CDR3 DNA sequence: TGTGCCAGCAGCGCGGTGTCCGGGGGGCTAAACAATGAGCAGTTCTTC. The variable domain in full, with the rest retrieved from reference TRBV9 and TRBJ2-1, is DSGVTQTPKHLITATGQRVTLRCSPRSGDLSVYWYQQSLDQGLQFLIQYYNGEERAKGNILERFSAQQFPDLHSELNLSSLELGDSALYFCASSAVSGGLNNEQFFGPGTRLTVL.

This sequence joins TRBV7-9 and TRBJ2-7, with D tentatively TRBD2 (6 bases). CDR3 length: 14 residues. The V end lost 9 bases, the J end lost 3 bases, and 18 bases lay between the germline ends. The V gene's germline CDR1 is SEHNR and CDR2 FQNEAQ (reference sequence). Here the CDR3 reads CASVPGTQGYEQYF. In DNA, the CDR3 is TGTGCCAGTGTCCCCGGGACTCAGGGCTACGAGCAGTACTTC.

The CDR3 is CASSVGQTRETQYF. The CDR3 DNA reads as TGCGCCAGCAGCGTGGGACAGACTCGGGAGACCCAGTACTTC. This chain connects TRBV5-1 to TRBJ2-5; 7 positions match TRBD1. V was pared by 4 bases and J by 5 bases, with 8 bases of the junction left unmatched. Germline CDR1 and CDR2: SGHRS and YFSETQ. This CDR3 contains 14 residues.

The rearrangement uses TRBV19 and TRBJ2-7, with TRBD2 matching 8 bases. Losses at the gene ends were 3 bases for V and 1 base for J; bases not matched to a gene: 5. Germline V gene lookup returns CDR1 LNHDA and CDR2 SQIVND (reference sequence). The CDR3 runs to 15 residues. The CDR3 nucleotides read TGTGCCAGTAGTATTTCGGCGGGAGGTTCCTACGAGCAGTACTTC. It is translated as CASSISAGGSYEQYF.

V and J are TRBV7-9 and TRBJ1-4; possible D gene TRBD1, 5 bases. Germline loops: CDR1 SEHNR, CDR2 FQNEAQ (reference sequence). V lost 1 base and J 6 bases, leaving 12 bases between the germline ends. The CDR3 sequence is 15 residues long. CDR3 nucleotide sequence: TGTGCCAGCAGCTTAGGGGGCCGAGAACATGAAAAACTGTTTTTT. Its protein product is CASSLGGREHEKLFF.

The chain recombines TRBV18 with TRBJ2-7; TRBD2 agrees at 8 bases. Germline V gene data show CDR1 as KGHSH and CDR2 as LQKENI. The CDR3 runs 16 residues. Trimming removed 6 bases from V and 5 bases from J; junction bases left unmatched: 15. The CDR3 here is CASSLSATSVAHEQYF. The CDR3 DNA reads as TGTGCCAGCTCCCTATCGGCGACTAGCGTAGCCCACGAGCAGTACTTC.

This clone was seen only once. The gene calls are TRBV7-3 and TRBJ2-2; tentatively, D is TRBD1 (5 bases). The CDR3 extends over 13 amino acids. With 5 bases removed from V and 7 bases from J, the gap between germline ends came to 11 bases. The V gene's germline CDR1 is SGHTA and CDR2 FQGTGA. This CDR3 reads CASSVRVNGELFF. The CDR3 DNA follows: TGTGCCAGCAGCGTCAGGGTAAACGGGGAGCTGTTTTTT.